The 5 T cell receptor beta chains given below trace back to one sample, sequenced in a study of OX40 agonist ivuxolimab in advanced cancers. Repertoires were generated with immunoSEQ multiplex PCR, while TCRdb's copy carries only in-frame clones and drops some. Altogether around 100,000 clones are present, nearly 90% being singletons, with the ten largest covering more than 0.15%. The sequencing here drew on CD4+ or CD8+ T cells sorted from blood, taken in a trial of the OX40 agonist ivuxolimab. The receptor source for this set is an adult with an advanced solid tumor such as melanoma, head and neck, liver or kidney cancer.

The gene calls are TRBV27 and TRBJ2-2; 12 nucleotides align to TRBD1. Unmatched junction bases numbered 2, after V lost 6 bases and J lost 6 bases. The CDR3 covers 14 residues. Germline CDR1 MNHEY, CDR2 SMNVEV (reference sequence). The CDR3 sequence is CASRGQGAAGELFF. CDR3 DNA: TGTGCCAGCAGGGGACAGGGGGCGGCCGGGGAGCTGTTTTTT.

The rearrangement joins TRBV27 to TRBJ1-2, with 9 bases matching TRBD1. J gave up 1 base and V 4 bases, and 4 bases lay outside the gene matches. The germline V gene has CDR1 MNHEY and CDR2 SMNVEV (reference sequence). The CDR3 sequence is 15 residues long. CDR3 amino acids: CASSWDRDHNYGYTF. The CDR3 DNA sequence: TGTGCCAGCAGTTGGGACAGGGACCATAACTATGGCTACACCTTC.

The genes are TRBV28 and TRBJ2-3; 7 bases fit TRBD2. CDR1 is MDHEN and CDR2 is SYDVKM in the germline V gene. The CDR3 is made up of 14 amino acids. The J segment lost 0 bases and the V segment lost 8 bases, leaving 5 bases of the junction unmatched. The CDR3 sequence is CASGGGTSTDTQYF. CDR3 nucleotides: TGTGCCAGCGGGGGGGGGACTAGCACAGATACGCAGTATTTT.

The chain is built from TRBV5-8 and TRBJ2-1, with D hard to call. This CDR3 region has 15 residues. V shed 0 bases and J shed 0 bases, with 7 bases lying between them. From germline, CDR1 is SGHTS and CDR2 YDEGEE. CDR3 nucleotide sequence: TGTGCCAGCAGCTTGGGGCAAATCTCCTACAATGAGCAGTTCTTC. This sequence encodes CASSLGQISYNEQFF.

This clone was recorded a few times. The chain has TRBV2 and TRBJ2-1, with 9 bases fitting TRBD2. CDR3 length: 16 amino acids. V lost 2 bases to trimming and J lost 4 bases; unmatched junction nucleotides: 6. Germline lookup yields CDR1 SNHLY and CDR2 FYNNEI. The DNA of the CDR3 is TGTGCCAGCAGTGAATTCGCTAGCGGGGTGTACAATGAGCAGTTCTTC. Translated: CASSEFASGVYNEQFF.